The 17 T cell receptor beta chains below were found in one sample sequenced in a study of neurological immune-mediated disorders (dated by TCRdb to the late 2010s). Libraries were prepared through 5' RACE. This sample was sequenced with an Illumina HiSeq 2500. The public sequencing data were trimmed at Q25 with fastp and processed into clonotypes with MiXCR by TCRdb, which kept only in-frame beta chains. Each CDR3 protein appears once, grouped with its most common genes and DNA. The sample table holds over 25,000 distinct CDR3 sequences, of which about 1.6% were seen once. The ten largest account for approximately 8.7% of the sample. The material sequenced was PBMCs. These receptors originate from a woman in her 30s with multiple sclerosis.

This clonotype has a count of ten or more. J is TRBJ2-1 and V is TRBV20-1, with D possibly matching TRBD1 (6 bases). Germline V gives CDR1 DFQATT, CDR2 SNEGSKA (reference sequence). The CDR3 sequence is 14 residues long. Trimming stripped 5 bases from V and 4 bases from J, with 15 bases between. The CDR3, as DNA: TGCAGTGCTGGGACACCAAAAGGGTACAATGAGCAGTTCTTC. It codes for CSAGTPKGYNEQFF.

The sample holds many counts of this clonotype. CDR3 nucleotide sequence: TGTGCCAGCAGCTGGGGGATGAACACTGAAGCTTTCTTT. It is translated as CASSWGMNTEAFF. The V call is TRBV7-2, the J call TRBJ1-1; possibly TRBD1 for D (5 bases). The CDR3 runs to 13 residues. The germline V gene has CDR1 SGHTA and CDR2 FQGNSA. Trimming took 4 bases from V and 0 from J, leaving 6 bases between them.

This clonotype was picked up many times. This sequence joins TRBV3-1 and TRBJ2-3; D is perhaps TRBD2 (7 bases). Germline V gives CDR1 LGHDT, CDR2 YNNKEL (reference sequence). This CDR3 has 15 amino acids. V lost 2 bases and J 3 bases, leaving 12 bases between the germline ends. The CDR3 DNA reads TGTGCCAGCAGCCAATCGGGGGGCCCGACAGATACGCAGTATTTT. Translated, it gives CASSQSGGPTDTQYF.

This clonotype has a count of ten or more. This chain joins TRBV27 and TRBJ2-1; tentatively, D is TRBD1 (6 bases). The germline V and J ends were trimmed by 1 base and 7 bases, with 11 bases remaining between them. This CDR3 region has 14 residues. Germline CDR1 and CDR2: MNHEY and SMNVEV (reference sequence). CDR3 loop: CASSLYGGGNEQFF. The CDR3 DNA is TGTGCCAGCAGTTTATATGGGGGCGGGAATGAGCAGTTCTTC.

Ten or more counts support this clonotype. The chain uses TRBV7-2 and TRBJ1-1; 10 nucleotides match TRBD1. There are 15 residues in the CDR3. J gave up 2 bases and V 4 bases, and 4 bases lay outside the gene matches. Germline loops: CDR1 SGHTA, CDR2 FQGNSA. CDR3 nucleotides: TGTGCCAGCAGCTCCCGACAGGGGGCCAACACTGAAGCTTTCTTT. It yields the protein CASSSRQGANTEAFF.

In the case of this clonotype: A much larger clone is a single base away; this may be a read error. This chain links TRBV7-9 with TRBJ1-5; D call uncertain. Germline CDR1 is SEHNR and CDR2 is FQNEAQ (reference sequence). The CDR3 totals 13 residues. The CDR3: CASSLGTAQPQNF. The CDR3 bases are TGTGCCAGCAGCTTAGGAACGGCTCAGCCCCAGAATTTT.

This clonotype has ten or more counts. The rearrangement uses TRBV20-1 and TRBJ2-2; perhaps D is TRBD1 or TRBD2 (5 bases each). Germline V gene lookup returns CDR1 DFQATT and CDR2 SNEGSKA (reference sequence). The ends were cut back, 3 bases at V and 5 bases at J, with 13 bases in the middle. There are 14 residues in the CDR3. The CDR3, as DNA: TGCAGTGCTAGCTACGGGGACGGGACCGGGGAGCTGTTTTTT. It translates to CSASYGDGTGELFF.

This clonotype was picked up many times. This sequence joins TRBV7-9 and TRBJ2-7; D uncertain. In germline, CDR1 is SEHNR, CDR2 FQNEAQ (reference sequence). The CDR3 runs to 14 residues. V was trimmed by 8 bases and J by 1 base, leaving 15 bases between them. CDR3 sequence reads: CASGPGSSSYEQYF. CDR3 bases: TGTGCCAGCGGCCCCGGGTCCTCGTCCTACGAGCAGTACTTC.

There are many counts of this clonotype. J is TRBJ1-2 and V is TRBV12-3 or TRBV12-4; unclear D gene. V dropped 5 bases and J dropped 4 bases, with 11 bases sitting between them. The length of the CDR3 is 13 residues. CDR3 sequence: CASSPQTVYGYTF. As DNA, the CDR3 is TGTGCCAGCAGTCCTCAGACTGTCTATGGCTACACCTTC.

The sample holds many counts of this clonotype. The gene calls are TRBV10-3 and TRBJ2-3; TRBD2 matches at 7 bases. Germline V gene data show CDR1 as ENHRY and CDR2 as SYGVKD. Trimming took 10 bases from V and 5 from J; bases not matched to a gene: 6. This CDR3 is 12 amino acids long. The CDR3 sequence is CATRGGGDTQYF. Written as DNA, the CDR3 is TGTGCCACGCGCGGGGGTGGAGATACGCAGTATTTT.

In its sample, this clonotype was seen a few times. V is TRBV20-1 and J is TRBJ1-5; a possible D gene is TRBD1 (5 bases). The length of the CDR3 is 12 residues. From germline, CDR1 is DFQATT and CDR2 SNEGSKA (reference sequence). The CDR3 sequence: CNVGGGNQPQHF. The DNA for the CDR3 is TGCAATGTCGGGGGAGGAAATCAGCCCCAGCATTTT.

At least ten counts were recorded for this clonotype. The rearrangement uses TRBV7-2 and TRBJ2-1; no definite D call. Trimming shortened V by 2 bases and J by 10 bases, and 9 bases separated the two germline ends. CDR1 and CDR2 from the germline V gene are SGHTA and FQGNSA. The CDR3 totals 12 residues. The CDR3 protein is CASSLSSREQFF. The CDR3 nucleotides read TGTGCCAGCAGCTTATCCTCTAGGGAGCAGTTCTTC.

This clonotype has ten or more counts. CDR3 bases: TGTGCCAGCAGCTTAGGGGACGGGGTCGGCAATCAGCCCCAGCATTTT. Translated, it gives CASSLGDGVGNQPQHF. This rearrangement joins TRBV7-2 to TRBJ1-5; the D gene is possibly TRBD1 (5 bases). CDR3 length equals 16 residues. Per the germline V gene, CDR1 is SGHTA and CDR2 is FQGNSA. The V end was cut by 1 base, the J end by 2 bases, with 12 bases between. Full variable domain (missing parts from reference TRBV7-2 and TRBJ1-5): GAGVSQSPSNKVTEKGKDVELRCDPISGHTALYWYRQSLGQGLEFLIYFQGNSAPDKSGLPSDRFSAERTGGSVSTLTIQRTQQEDSAVYLCASSLGDGVGNQPQHFGDGTRLSIL.

Ten or more counts support this clonotype. This rearrangement joins TRBV9 to TRBJ2-2, with TRBD2 identical over 8 bases. After removal of 2 bases from V and 6 bases from J, the junction contained 6 bases not matched to a gene. This CDR3 is 15 amino acids long. Germline V gene sequence: CDR1 SGDLS, CDR2 YYNGEE. The CDR3 DNA is TGTGCCAGCAGCGTTTCCGGGGGGGTCGCCGGGGAGCTGTTTTTT. Amino acids: CASSVSGGVAGELFF.

This clonotype was seen at least ten times. The genes are TRBV7-2 and TRBJ2-3; D unclear. V dropped 1 base and J dropped 2 bases, with 7 bases sitting between them. Germline V gene sequence: CDR1 SGHTA, CDR2 FQGNSA. CDR3 length: 14 residues. CDR3 sequence (DNA): TGTGCCAGCAGCTTAGGACCGATCACAGATACGCAGTATTTT. Its protein is CASSLGPITDTQYF. The complete variable domain, with remaining parts taken from reference TRBV7-2 and TRBJ2-3, reads GAGVSQSPSNKVTEKGKDVELRCDPISGHTALYWYRQSLGQGLEFLIYFQGNSAPDKSGLPSDRFSAERTGGSVSTLTIQRTQQEDSAVYLCASSLGPITDTQYFGPGTRLTVL.

This clonotype was counted at least ten times. The V call is TRBV18, the J call TRBJ2-1; D is undetermined. The CDR3 is 13 amino acids. From germline, CDR1 is KGHSH and CDR2 LQKENI. Between the trimmed V and J ends, which lost 4 bases and 11 bases, there was a span of 15 bases. The CDR3: CASSLKTPPKQFF. In DNA, the CDR3 is TGTGCCAGCTCACTGAAGACGCCGCCCAAGCAGTTCTTC.

This clonotype was recorded many times. This chain connects TRBV6-1 to TRBJ2-3; D call uncertain. CDR1 MNHNS and CDR2 SASEGT come from the germline V gene. V was cut by 2 bases and J by 1 base, with 10 bases left in between. The CDR3 has 15 amino acids. CDR3 sequence: CASSEPGRGTDTQYF. The DNA of the CDR3 is TGTGCCAGCAGTGAACCGGGTCGGGGCACAGATACGCAGTATTTT.